The source of this T cell receptor (beta chain) is a study of T cells in Graves' hyperthyroidism and ophthalmopathy. CDR3 length equals 14 residues. Unmatched junction bases numbered 5, after V lost 7 bases and J lost 5 bases. This clonotype occurred many times. What it binds is not known. Using RNA transcripts as the source, TCR beta CDR3 regions were amplified. A set of HTBI primers served as the primers for a first-round RT-PCR of the TCR CDR3. MiXCR, run by TCRdb on the multiplex PCR reads, gives a single entry per CDR3 protein. Of about 300,000 distinct CDR3 sequences in the sample, roughly 17% were seen once. Clinical symptoms, serum thyroxine and TRAb, thyroid ultrasound and orbital computed tomography together formed the diagnostic basis. Study-wide points: With a median lead of roughly 6.8 months before onset, the model predicted ophthalmopathy.

The TCR was taken from a man under 40 with Graves' hyperthyroidism. The sequenced material came from blood. The J gene is TRBJ2-3, the V gene TRBV12-3 or TRBV12-4; TRBD2 matches 11 bases. Here the CDR3 reads CASTLTSGKDTQYF. DNA for the CDR3: TGTGCCAGCACTCTGACTAGCGGGAAAGATACGCAGTATTTT.